The 24 T cell receptor beta chains reported below all come from one sample, sequenced in a study of long-term antiretroviral therapy in people with HIV. Run at survey level, the immunoSEQ assay was version v3.0. Clones were sequenced by immunoSEQ multiplex PCR, and TCRdb holds only the in-frame ones, with some missing. The profile covers under 30,000 clones, with over 75% appearing a single time and 5.5% taken by the ten largest. Specimen: unsorted PBMCs, collected 1.1 years before starting antiretroviral therapy. These receptors all stem from a woman aged 30 to 39 with HIV.

The chain combines TRBV25-1 with TRBJ1-4; D remains ambiguous. Germline V gives CDR1 MGHDK, CDR2 SYGVNS. This CDR3 contains 14 residues. The V and J ends lost 3 bases and 0 bases respectively, with 5 bases between them. In nucleotides, the CDR3 is TGTGCCAGCAGTGACACCGCAACTAATGAAAAACTGTTTTTT. Its protein is CASSDTATNEKLFF.

This clone has more than one count but fewer than ten. The chain recombines TRBV4-1 with TRBJ1-2; D remains ambiguous. The ends were cut back, 3 bases at V and 6 bases at J, with 14 bases in the middle. Germline-derived CDR1 and CDR2 are MGHRA and YSYEKL. CDR3 length: 14 residues. The chain's CDR3 is CASSHLIRRHGYTF. The CDR3 DNA is TGCGCCAGCAGCCATCTCATCCGTCGCCATGGCTACACCTTC.

This clone has more than one count but fewer than ten. This rearrangement joins TRBV7-9 to TRBJ1-1, with D unresolved. The CDR3 covers 14 residues. The V end was cut by 5 bases, the J end by 7 bases, with 17 bases between. In germline, CDR1 is SEHNR, CDR2 FQNEAQ (reference sequence). CDR3 in DNA: TGTGCCAGCAGCCGAGCCGTCGGGAGAGATGAAGCTTTCTTT. It codes for CASSRAVGRDEAFF.

The chain recombines TRBV5-1 with TRBJ1-2; 8 bases line up with TRBD1. The junction had 5 bases not matched to a gene; V was cut back by 3 bases and J by 4 bases. The germline CDR1 and CDR2 sequences are SGHRS and YFSETQ. The CDR3 consists of 14 residues. The CDR3: CASSSDRAFYGYTF. The CDR3 coding sequence is TGCGCCAGCAGCTCGGACAGGGCCTTCTATGGCTACACCTTC.

The V gene is TRBV15, the J gene TRBJ1-3; D gene unclear. Germline-derived CDR1 and CDR2 are LNHNV and YYDKDF (reference sequence). CDR3 length: 17 amino acids. V was pared by 0 bases and J by 0 bases, with 12 bases between. In nucleotides, the CDR3 is TGTGCCACCAGCAGAGATTTGGCCGGCTTCTCTGGAAACACCATATATTTT. Protein sequence: CATSRDLAGFSGNTIYF. Variable domain in full (rest from reference TRBV15 and TRBJ1-3): DAMVIQNPRYQVTQFGKPVTLSCSQTLNHNVMYWYQQKSSQAPKLLFHYYDKDFNNEADTPDNFQSRRPNTSFCFLDIRSPGLGDTAMYLCATSRDLAGFSGNTIYFGEGSWLTVV.

The chain carries TRBV27 and TRBJ1-5; 9 bases are shared with TRBD1. Looked up from germline, CDR1 is MNHEY and CDR2 is SMNVEV (reference sequence). The trim removed 6 bases at V and 1 base at J, leaving 7 bases unmatched. The CDR3 spans 16 residues. DNA for the CDR3: TGTGCCAGCAGACTCACAGGGGGCATGAGCAATCAGCCCCAGCATTTT. The encoded protein is CASRLTGGMSNQPQHF.

The chain is built from TRBV14 and TRBJ2-7; D gene unclear. V lost 4 bases and J lost 2, with 9 bases in between. The germline V gene encodes CDR1 SGHDN and CDR2 FVKESK. The length of the CDR3 is 13 residues. The CDR3 region has the DNA TGTGCCAGCAGCCCTACACCTCCCTACGAGCAGTACTTC. Translation gives CASSPTPPYEQYF.

CDR3 nucleotide sequence: TGTGCCAGCGGGACAGGGCAAAACATTCAGTACTTC. The encoded protein is CASGTGQNIQYF. The V gene is TRBV2, the J gene TRBJ2-4; 9 nucleotides agree with TRBD1. V dropped 8 bases and J dropped 5; count of bases not matched to a gene: 1. CDR1 is SNHLY, CDR2 FYNNEI, per germline. The CDR3 covers 12 residues.

This chain connects TRBV10-3 to TRBJ1-5, with TRBD1 matching 8 bases. From germline, CDR1 is ENHRY and CDR2 SYGVKD. The CDR3 totals 16 residues. V shed 0 bases and J 5 bases; nucleotides not matched to a gene: 6. The CDR3 loop is CAISESRGRDDQPQHF. CDR3 DNA sequence: TGTGCCATCAGTGAGTCCAGGGGGCGCGACGATCAGCCCCAGCATTTT.

V usage is TRBV7-9 and J usage is TRBJ1-3; D is uncertain. Germline CDR1 reads SEHNR; CDR2 reads FQNEAQ (reference sequence). V lost 5 bases and J lost 2, with 10 bases in between. The CDR3 has 14 residues. This CDR3 is CASSRPSPGNTIYF. The CDR3 DNA is TGTGCCAGCAGCCGACCAAGCCCTGGAAACACCATATATTTT.

The sample holds a few counts of this clone. The chain couples TRBV14 to TRBJ1-4; a weak D match, TRBD1 (6 bases). The CDR3 covers 15 residues. In germline, CDR1 is SGHDN, CDR2 FVKESK. V was pared by 2 bases and J by 7 bases, with 14 bases between. As DNA, the CDR3 is TGTGCCAGCAGCCAACTCCGGGGGCCAGGTGAAAAACTGTTTTTT. Translating gives CASSQLRGPGEKLFF.

The chain combines TRBV6-1 with TRBJ2-7; weak D call: TRBD2 (6 bases). The CDR3 is 13 residues long. Per the germline V gene, CDR1 is MNHNS and CDR2 is SASEGT. Trimming took off 6 bases at V and 1 base at J, with 10 bases between the two ends. The CDR3 spells CASSVEGSYEQYV. CDR3 in DNA: TGTGCCAGCAGCGTGGAGGGTTCCTACGAGCAGTACGTC.

The V call is TRBV19, the J call TRBJ1-5; TRBD1 agrees at 10 bases. Germline V CDR1 and CDR2: LNHDA, SQIVND (reference sequence). V shed 7 bases and J 5 bases; nucleotides not matched to a gene: 8. The CDR3 is made up of 15 amino acids. CDR3: CASTAGQGNYQPQHF. CDR3 nucleotides: TGTGCCAGTACAGCGGGACAGGGGAATTATCAGCCCCAGCATTTT.

The J gene is TRBJ1-1, the V gene TRBV5-1, with D unclear. CDR1 is SGHRS, CDR2 YFSETQ, per germline. V lost 0 bases, J lost 3 bases, and 12 bases lay in between. This CDR3 has 15 residues. CDR3 nucleotide sequence: TGCGCCAGCAGCTTGGGCGGGAGTCCTTACACTGAAGCTTTCTTT. Translated: CASSLGGSPYTEAFF.

This chain's CDR3 is CASSEHPSGGYGYTF. In DNA, the CDR3 is TGTGCCAGCAGCGAGCATCCTTCGGGGGGGTATGGCTACACCTTC. The chain links TRBV9 to TRBJ1-2; TRBD1 is a possible D gene (5 bases). CDR1 is SGDLS, CDR2 YYNGEE, per germline. V dropped 3 bases and J dropped 5 bases, with 17 bases sitting between them. The CDR3 length is 15 residues.

This clone was seen just once. V is TRBV6-5 and J is TRBJ2-3; D is unresolved. This CDR3 contains 15 residues. Trimming removed 7 bases from V and 4 bases from J, with 18 bases in between. From germline, CDR1 is MNHEY and CDR2 SVGAGI. DNA for the CDR3: TGTGCCAGCACTAATCCGAGTTTAGGTGCAGATACGCAGTATTTT. Protein sequence: CASTNPSLGADTQYF.

This sequence joins TRBV5-5 and TRBJ1-6, with D hard to call. Germline V lookup: CDR1 SGHKS, CDR2 YYEKEE (reference sequence). CDR3 size: 11 residues. Trimming pared 1 base from V and 7 bases from J, leaving 0 bases between. The DNA for the CDR3 is TGTGCCAGCAGCTTGAATTCACCCCTCCACTTT. Translating it yields CASSLNSPLHF.

V is TRBV5-1 and J is TRBJ2-7, with 9 nucleotides matching TRBD2. V was clipped by 0 bases and J by 4 bases; unmatched bases: 5. This CDR3 has 15 residues. From germline, CDR1 is SGHRS and CDR2 YFSETQ. CDR3 sequence: CASSLGSGGGYEQYV. CDR3 bases: TGCGCCAGCAGCTTGGGTAGCGGGGGTGGATACGAGCAGTACGTC.

The chain joins TRBV6-5 to TRBJ1-3; D is unresolved. This CDR3 has 14 amino acids. V shed 4 bases and J shed 0 bases, with 7 bases lying between them. CDR1 and CDR2 from the germline V gene are MNHEY and SVGAGI. CDR3 nucleotides: TGTGCCAGCAGTTTGGATAGCTCTGGAAACACCATATATTTT. It codes for CASSLDSSGNTIYF.

The CDR3 DNA reads as TGTGCCAGCAGCGTAGGCCCTTCCAACAATCAGCCCCAGCATTTT. This sequence encodes CASSVGPSNNQPQHF. V is TRBV9 and J is TRBJ1-5, with D unresolved. Germline CDR1 is SGDLS and CDR2 is YYNGEE. The V end lost 0 bases, the J end lost 3 bases, and 10 bases lay between the germline ends. The CDR3 runs to 15 residues.

The chain combines TRBV11-2 with TRBJ1-4; D is uncertain. V was trimmed by 6 bases and J by 0 bases, leaving 5 bases between them. Germline V gives CDR1 SGHAT, CDR2 FQNNGV. This CDR3 is 13 amino acids long. The CDR3 nucleotides are TGTGCCAGCAGAGAGTCAACTAATGAAAAACTGTTTTTT. Translation gives CASRESTNEKLFF. The whole variable domain, remainder taken from reference TRBV11-2 and TRBJ1-4, is EAGVAQSPRYKIIEKRQSVAFWCNPISGHATLYWYQQILGQGPKLLIQFQNNGVVDDSQLPKDRFSAERLKGVDSTLKIQPAKLEDSAVYLCASRESTNEKLFFGSGTQLSVL.

This sequence joins TRBV9 and TRBJ2-3; 10 positions match TRBD2. Per the germline V gene, CDR1 is SGDLS and CDR2 is YYNGEE. The CDR3 contains 15 residues. V dropped 2 bases and J dropped 5; count of bases not matched to a gene: 5. This CDR3 is CASSVGLAGVDTQYF. The CDR3 nucleotides are TGTGCCAGCAGCGTTGGGCTAGCGGGGGTAGATACGCAGTATTTT.

The V call is TRBV27, the J call TRBJ2-1, with no clear D. Germline V gene data show CDR1 as MNHEY and CDR2 as SMNVEV (reference sequence). Trimming shortened V by 3 bases and J by 4 bases, and 16 bases separated the two germline ends. This CDR3 is 16 amino acids long. This CDR3 is CASSFLGRPSYNEQFF. CDR3 nucleotide sequence: TGTGCCAGCAGTTTTCTTGGCAGGCCCTCATACAATGAGCAGTTCTTC.

V and J are TRBV2 and TRBJ2-6; D unresolved. V lost 2 bases and J 2 bases, leaving 7 bases between the germline ends. CDR3 length: 15 residues. CDR1 and CDR2 (germline): SNHLY, FYNNEI. The DNA for the CDR3 is TGTGCCAGCAGTGAACAAATGACTGGGGCCAACGTCCTGACTTTC. Its protein is CASSEQMTGANVLTF.